Listed below are T cell receptor beta chains from one sample, sequenced in a study of CD8 T cells in Susac syndrome. A single record per CDR3 protein comes from TCRdb applying MiXCR to the immunoSEQ multiplex PCR reads. The repertoire holds approximately 150,000 distinct CDR3 sequences, with over 75% as singletons. Sequencing input: CD8+ T cells from PBMCs. The source of these receptors is a human donor with multiple sclerosis. Each CDR3 is given with its conserved first and last residue. The D gene is left open where the match is weak. Clone size is not always given. Where it is, it says once, few, many or a class for expanded clones.

size	V	J	D	CDR3	DNA
.	TRBV13	TRBJ2-3	TRBD2	CASSLVASGYTDTQYF	TGTGCCAGCAGCTTAGTGGCTAGCGGATACACAGATACGCAGTATTTT
.	TRBV5-6	TRBJ1-1	.	CASSQAGNNTEAFF	TGTGCCAGCAGCCAGGCAGGTAACAACACTGAAGCTTTCTTT
.	TRBV4-3	TRBJ1-4	TRBD1	CASSLVARGANEKLFF	TGCGCCAGCAGCCTTGTCGCCAGGGGGGCTAATGAAAAACTGTTTTTT
.	TRBV18	TRBJ2-1	.	CASSPPGPNIYNEQFF	TGTGCCAGCTCACCACCGGGACCCAATATTTACAATGAGCAGTTCTTC
.	TRBV4-3	TRBJ2-1	TRBD2	CASSQDLGAGIYNEQFF	TGCGCCAGCAGCCAAGATCTGGGAGCGGGAATTTACAATGAGCAGTTCTTC
.	TRBV2	TRBJ2-1	.	CASSGLGRNEQFF	TGTGCCAGCAGCGGATTGGGTCGCAATGAGCAGTTCTTC
.	TRBV20-1	TRBJ2-7	.	CSARDLFGYEQYF	TGCAGTGCTAGAGATCTATTCGGATACGAGCAGTACTTC
.	TRBV7-9	TRBJ2-3	TRBD1	CASPTGDYADTQYF	TGTGCCAGTCCGACAGGGGATTATGCAGATACGCAGTATTTT
.	TRBV7-2	TRBJ1-4	TRBD1	CASSLQQDRHKLFF	TGTGCCAGCAGCCTCCAACAGGACAGGCACAAACTGTTTTTT
few	TRBV6-1	TRBJ1-1	.	CASSESEGPEAFF	TGTGCCAGCAGTGAATCAGAGGGGCCTGAAGCTTTCTTT
.	TRBV4-1	TRBJ2-1	.	CASSQEVRYNEQFF	TGCGCCAGCAGCCAAGAGGTCCGCTACAATGAGCAGTTCTTC
.	TRBV6-2/TRBV6-3	TRBJ2-7	TRBD1	CASRWTGDTYEQYF	TGTGCCAGCAGATGGACAGGGGATACCTACGAGCAGTACTTC
once	TRBV29-1	TRBJ2-1	.	CSSVGGQGNEQFF	TGCAGCTCTGTGGGGGGTCAGGGCAATGAGCAGTTCTTC
.	TRBV7-2	TRBJ2-5	.	CASSLVWETQYF	TGTGCCAGCAGCTTAGTATGGGAGACCCAGTACTTC
.	TRBV29-1	TRBJ2-7	TRBD2	CSVLPGGPYEQYF	TGCAGCGTTCTACCGGGGGGGCCATACGAGCAGTACTTC
.	TRBV6-2/TRBV6-3	TRBJ2-4	TRBD2	CASSYGTVLRLAGNKNIQYF	TGTGCCAGCAGTTACGGGACCGTACTCAGACTAGCGGGAAACAAAAACATTCAGTACTTC
few	TRBV6-1	TRBJ1-2	TRBD1	CASKWDRGDYGYTF	TGTGCCAGCAAGTGGGACAGGGGTGACTATGGCTACACCTTC
.	TRBV13	TRBJ2-3	TRBD1	CASSSGQEYTDTQYF	TGTGCCAGCAGCTCGGGACAGGAATACACAGATACGCAGTATTTT
few	TRBV6-1	TRBJ2-7	.	CASRRRGQGSYEQYF	TGTGCCAGCAGACGGCGAGGGCAGGGGTCCTACGAGCAGTACTTC
once	TRBV7-6	TRBJ2-3	.	CASSIGPGHRTDTQYF	TGTGCCAGCAGCATCGGACCGGGACACCGCACAGATACGCAGTATTTT
.	TRBV5-5	TRBJ1-5	.	CASSLWGYGQPQHF	TGTGCCAGCAGCCTGTGGGGGTATGGCCAGCCCCAGCATTTT
once	TRBV19	TRBJ2-1	.	CASSFGEGAIRFF	.
.	TRBV4-1	TRBJ1-3	.	CASSQATVSGNTIYF	TGCGCCAGCAGCCAAGCGACAGTCTCTGGAAACACCATATATTTT
.	TRBV27	TRBJ1-4	TRBD1	CASTDQTGGYEKLFF	TGTGCCAGCACCGACCAGACAGGGGGCTATGAAAAACTGTTTTTT
once	TRBV24-1	TRBJ2-7	.	CATSDSYEQYF	TGTGCCACCAGTGATTCTTACGAGCAGTACTTC
few	TRBV7-2	TRBJ2-5	TRBD2	CASSGLAGGAETQYF	TGTGCCAGCAGCGGACTAGCGGGAGGTGCCGAGACCCAGTACTTC
.	TRBV29-1	TRBJ2-3	.	CSVEATYTQYF	TGCAGCGTTGAAGCCACTTATACGCAGTATTTT
.	TRBV19	TRBJ1-5	TRBD1	CASSPSGQGAPNQPQHF	TGTGCCAGTAGCCCCTCGGGACAGGGGGCCCCAAATCAGCCCCAGCATTTT
.	TRBV19	TRBJ2-2	.	CASSLIAGELFF	TGTGCCAGTAGTCTTATCGCCGGGGAGCTGTTTTTT
.	TRBV29-1	TRBJ1-1	.	CSVEERVGGEAFF	TGCAGCGTTGAAGAGAGGGTCGGAGGTGAAGCTTTCTTT
.	TRBV4-2	TRBJ2-2	.	CASSQDFTAPGELFF	TGTGCCAGCAGCCAAGATTTTACCGCGCCCGGGGAGCTGTTTTTT
.	TRBV7-9	TRBJ2-5	TRBD2	CASRETSAQETQYF	TGTGCCAGTCGGGAGACTAGCGCCCAAGAGACCCAGTACTTC
.	TRBV19	TRBJ2-7	.	CASSIHLSYEQYF	TGTGCCAGTAGTATCCATCTCTCCTACGAGCAGTACTTC
.	TRBV7-9	TRBJ2-1	TRBD2	CASSPTPGSSGTYNEQFF	TGTGCCAGCAGCCCTACCCCTGGGTCTAGCGGGACCTACAATGAGCAGTTCTTC
few	TRBV25-1	TRBJ2-2	.	CASSYGSGELFF	TGTGCCAGCAGTTATGGGTCCGGGGAGCTGTTTTTT
once	TRBV24-1	TRBJ2-1	.	CATTGLRNEQFF	TGTGCCACCACCGGACTACGCAATGAGCAGTTCTTC
.	TRBV5-6	TRBJ1-4	.	CASSSPRDGLLPSNEKLFF	TGTGCCAGCAGCTCACCCAGGGACGGCCTATTACCTTCTAATGAAAAACTGTTTTTT
few	TRBV5-4	TRBJ1-2	.	CASSLSSLLNYGYTF	TGTGCCAGCAGCTTGAGCAGTCTGCTGAACTATGGCTACACCTTC
.	TRBV3-1	TRBJ2-2	.	CASSQDGWAPGELFF	TGTGCCAGCAGCCAAGATGGTTGGGCCCCCGGGGAGCTGTTTTTT
once	TRBV27	TRBJ2-2	.	CASSLWGLNTGELFF	TGTGCCAGCAGTTTATGGGGGTTGAACACCGGGGAGCTGTTTTTT
few	TRBV7-2	TRBJ2-4	.	CASSLAGIAKNIQYF	TGTGCCAGCAGCTTAGCAGGGATAGCCAAAAACATTCAGTACTTC
few	TRBV29-1	TRBJ2-5	TRBD2	CSVVAGRGTQYF	TGCAGCGTTGTTGCTGGGAGGGGGACCCAGTACTTC
once	TRBV28	TRBJ2-3	.	CASSLPGMGVDTQYF	TGTGCCAGCAGTTTACCAGGGATGGGGGTGGATACGCAGTATTTT
.	TRBV14	TRBJ2-1	.	CASSQDFRGTINHEQFF	TGTGCCAGCAGCCAAGACTTCCGGGGAACTATAAACCATGAGCAGTTCTTC
few	TRBV5-6	TRBJ2-1	TRBD1	CASSYVDRKRFYNEQFF	TGTGCCAGCAGCTATGTGGACAGGAAGAGATTCTACAATGAGCAGTTCTTC
.	TRBV7-9	TRBJ2-1	.	CASSLGASRNEQFF	TGTGCCAGCAGTCTAGGGGCCTCTCGGAATGAGCAGTTCTTC
.	TRBV7-9	TRBJ1-1	.	CASTLSGQGGTEAFF	TGTGCCAGCACCCTCAGCGGGCAGGGTGGAACTGAAGCTTTCTTT